The 20 T cell receptor beta chains reported below all come from one sample, sequenced in a study of T cell responses to AZD1222 COVID-19 vaccine (dated by TCRdb to about 2021). The method was the immunoSEQ multiplex PCR assay. Held by TCRdb, this immuneACCESS table contains in-frame sequences only and omits some clones. Under half of the omission traces to an unresolved V gene where checked; the cause of the rest is unknown. In all, the sample holds tens of thousands of clones, and approximately 89% of those were seen once. Roughly 25% of the sample rests with the top ten. This specimen's time point label, per the study, means: about 28 days (+/-7) after the second vaccine dose. The specimen was peripheral blood, collected 28 days after the second AZD1222 dose. The receptors derive from an adult who received the AZD1222 COVID-19 vaccine.

The V gene is TRBV19, the J gene TRBJ2-1; TRBD2 matches at 8 bases. V trimming: 5 bases; J trimming: 6 bases; junction bases outside the gene matches: 9. The CDR3 sequence is 15 residues long. The germline V gene has CDR1 LNHDA and CDR2 SQIVND (reference sequence). CDR3 DNA sequence: TGTGCCAGTAGTGGCATCGGGACTAGGGGCAATGAGCAGTTCTTC. It translates to CASSGIGTRGNEQFF.

This clone was detected once. The J gene is TRBJ2-7, the V gene TRBV9, with 7 bases aligning to TRBD1. Germline V gene data show CDR1 as SGDLS and CDR2 as YYNGEE. The CDR3 consists of 15 residues. The J segment lost 5 bases and the V segment lost 3 bases, leaving 11 bases of the junction unmatched. CDR3 amino acids: CASSASTGQPDEQYF. Written as DNA, the CDR3 is TGTGCCAGCAGCGCTAGTACGGGACAGCCAGACGAGCAGTACTTC.

The CDR3 loop reads CASSSGVSGELFF. The CDR3 nucleotides are TGCGCCAGCAGCTCGGGAGTTTCCGGGGAGCTGTTTTTT. The chain uses TRBV5-1 and TRBJ2-2; D might be TRBD2 (6 bases). Germline CDR1 SGHRS, CDR2 YFSETQ. Trimming removed 3 bases from V and 6 bases from J, with 9 bases in between. The CDR3 extends over 13 amino acids.

The chain is built from TRBV5-4 and TRBJ2-1; the match to TRBD1 covers 7 bases. Losses at the gene ends were 3 bases for V and 9 bases for J; bases not matched to a gene: 6. CDR3 length: 13 amino acids. Germline V CDR1 and CDR2: SGHNT, YYREEE (reference sequence). The CDR3 DNA is TGTGCCAGCAGCTCCCACAGGGACAGTGAGCAGTTCTTC. Amino acid sequence: CASSSHRDSEQFF.

The chain carries TRBV2 and TRBJ1-2; D is unclear. Looked up from germline, CDR1 is SNHLY and CDR2 is FYNNEI. Trimming removed 3 bases at V and 3 bases at J, with 5 bases between. The CDR3 consists of 12 residues. For the CDR3, the DNA is TGTGCCAGCAGTGATTTCCACTATGGCTACACCTTC. Translating it yields CASSDFHYGYTF. The full variable domain, with the rest looked up from reference TRBV2 and TRBJ1-2, is EPEVTQTPSHQVTQMGQEVILRCVPISNHLYFYWYRQILGQKVEFLVSFYNNEISEKSEIFDDQFSVERPDGSNFTLKIRSTKLEDSAMYFCASSDFHYGYTFGSGTRLTVV.

CDR3 region: CASSYPGTVNYGYTF. As DNA, the CDR3 is TGTGCCAGCAGCTACCCCGGGACAGTTAACTATGGCTACACCTTC. The chain employs TRBV7-2 and TRBJ1-2; 7 bases align to TRBD1. CDR1 and CDR2 (germline): SGHTA, FQGNSA. The CDR3 sequence is 15 residues long. After removal of 4 bases from V and 1 base from J, the junction contained 6 bases not matched to a gene.

This clone was found a few times. This sequence joins TRBV7-9 and TRBJ2-7; TRBD1 or TRBD2 may be the D gene (5 bases each). Trimming left V 3 bases short and J 1 base short, with 16 bases between. The CDR3 loop spans 16 amino acids. The germline gives CDR1 SEHNR, CDR2 FQNEAQ (reference sequence). CDR3 region: CASSFGRGVGSYEQYF. The CDR3 bases are TGTGCCAGCAGCTTCGGAAGGGGAGTGGGGTCCTACGAGCAGTACTTC.

J is TRBJ1-4 and V is TRBV6-5; 7 bases fit TRBD1. The CDR3 length is 13 residues. With 8 bases clipped from V and 4 bases from J, the junction kept 4 bases outside the gene matches. CDR1 and CDR2 (germline): MNHEY, SVGAGI. CDR3: CASVRDSNEKLFF. The CDR3 nucleotides are TGTGCCAGCGTCCGGGACAGTAATGAAAAACTGTTTTTT.

The chain combines TRBV12-3 or TRBV12-4 with TRBJ1-2, with a weak D call TRBD1 (6 bases). There are 12 residues in the CDR3. Trimming left V 8 bases short and J 3 bases short, with 10 bases between. CDR3 sequence reads: CASARTDYGYTF. In nucleotides, the CDR3 is TGTGCCAGCGCACGGACAGACTATGGCTACACCTTC.

V and J are TRBV19 and TRBJ1-1; maybe TRBD1 (6 bases). CDR3 length: 16 amino acids. Trimming stripped 3 bases from V and 5 bases from J, with 19 bases between. In germline, CDR1 is LNHDA, CDR2 SQIVND (reference sequence). This chain's CDR3 is CASSIKRGAVWTEAFF. The CDR3 region has the DNA TGTGCCAGTAGTATTAAGAGGGGGGCGGTATGGACTGAAGCTTTCTTT.

This rearrangement joins TRBV19 to TRBJ1-2; 8 nucleotides agree with TRBD1. J gave up 6 bases and V 7 bases, and 10 bases lay outside the gene matches. CDR1 is LNHDA, CDR2 SQIVND, per germline (reference sequence). The CDR3 totals 14 residues. CDR3 sequence reads: CASTPRQGQNGYTF. CDR3 in DNA: TGTGCCAGTACGCCTCGACAGGGGCAAAATGGCTACACCTTC.

The V and J genes are TRBV11-1 and TRBJ1-1; D is unresolved. CDR1 is SGHAT, CDR2 FQDESV, per germline (reference sequence). The V end was cut by 1 base, the J end by 5 bases, with 8 bases between. The CDR3 is made up of 13 amino acids. In DNA form, the CDR3 reads TGTGCCAGCAGCTTAGTCAAGGGTACTGAAGCTTTCTTT. This encodes CASSLVKGTEAFF. The full variable domain, with the rest looked up from reference TRBV11-1 and TRBJ1-1, is EAEVAQSPRYKITEKSQAVAFWCDPISGHATLYWYRQILGQGPELLVQFQDESVVDDSQLPKDRFSAERLKGVDSTLKIQPAELGDSAMYLCASSLVKGTEAFFGQGTRLTVV.

This clone has only a few counts. The chain joins TRBV5-1 to TRBJ2-1; D may be TRBD2 (5 bases). This CDR3 comprises 16 residues. Germline V gene data show CDR1 as SGHRS and CDR2 as YFSETQ. Trimming stripped 1 base from V and 0 bases from J, with 11 bases between. The CDR3 is CASSLSEVPSYNEQFF. CDR3 bases: TGCGCCAGCAGCTTGTCGGAGGTACCCTCCTACAATGAGCAGTTCTTC.

Concerning this clone: This specimen includes other DNA sequences encoding the same CDR3. The rearrangement joins TRBV19 to TRBJ1-5, with D unclear. The V gene lost 2 bases and the J gene lost 6 bases, with 8 bases spanning the gap. The CDR3 sequence is 13 residues long. In germline, CDR1 is LNHDA, CDR2 SQIVND (reference sequence). This chain's CDR3 is CASSISGSQPQHF. The CDR3 DNA sequence: TGTGCCAGTAGTATATCAGGATCTCAGCCCCAGCATTTT.

This clone was detected once. V is TRBV28 and J is TRBJ1-2; D is ambiguous. The CDR3 covers 10 residues. V lost 4 bases to trimming and J lost 6 bases, with 3 bases between them. Germline V gene sequence: CDR1 MDHEN, CDR2 SYDVKM. The CDR3 region has the DNA TGTGCCAGCAGTTCGGATGGCTACACCTTC. This sequence encodes CASSSDGYTF.

This clone appeared a few times. The V call is TRBV29-1, the J call TRBJ2-2; D possibly corresponds to TRBD1 (7 bases). Germline loops: CDR1 SQVTM, CDR2 ANQGSEA. V gave up 7 bases and J gave up 6 bases, with 21 bases separating them. This CDR3 has 15 residues. CDR3 protein: CSARGGRQGAGELFF. In DNA form, the CDR3 reads TGCAGCGCCCGAGGGGGGAGACAGGGCGCCGGGGAGCTGTTTTTT.

The rearrangement uses TRBV7-2 and TRBJ1-2; 9 bases fit TRBD1. CDR3 length: 14 residues. Germline V gene sequence: CDR1 SGHTA, CDR2 FQGNSA. V gave up 4 bases and J gave up 6 bases; unmatched junction bases: 6. Here the CDR3 DNA reads TGTGCCAGCAGCTCTTTACAGGGGGCGGATGGCTACACCTTC. Its protein is CASSSLQGADGYTF.

The count of this clone is one. V is TRBV18 and J is TRBJ1-1; D is perhaps TRBD1 (5 bases). Germline V gene data show CDR1 as KGHSH and CDR2 as LQKENI. The V and J ends lost 2 bases and 4 bases respectively, with 5 bases between them. The CDR3 loop spans 12 amino acids. The CDR3 DNA is TGTGCCAGCTCACCAGGGACCACTGAAGCTTTCTTT. The encoded protein is CASSPGTTEAFF.

The rearrangement joins TRBV21-1 to TRBJ1-1. TRBV21-1 is tagged as a pseudogene. The length of the CDR3 is 13 residues. The CDR3 DNA sequence: TGTGCCAGCCTCGGGACTCCTCCGAATGGAGCTTTCTTT. Translating it yields CASLGTPPNGAFF.

V and J are TRBV18 and TRBJ2-2, with a weak D call TRBD1 (6 bases). Trimming removed 2 bases from V and 0 bases from J, with 19 bases in between. The germline V gene has CDR1 KGHSH and CDR2 LQKENI. This CDR3 contains 19 residues. The CDR3 here is CASSPKSPAGASNTGELFF. CDR3 DNA sequence: TGTGCCAGCTCACCAAAATCCCCGGCAGGGGCCTCGAACACCGGGGAGCTGTTTTTT.